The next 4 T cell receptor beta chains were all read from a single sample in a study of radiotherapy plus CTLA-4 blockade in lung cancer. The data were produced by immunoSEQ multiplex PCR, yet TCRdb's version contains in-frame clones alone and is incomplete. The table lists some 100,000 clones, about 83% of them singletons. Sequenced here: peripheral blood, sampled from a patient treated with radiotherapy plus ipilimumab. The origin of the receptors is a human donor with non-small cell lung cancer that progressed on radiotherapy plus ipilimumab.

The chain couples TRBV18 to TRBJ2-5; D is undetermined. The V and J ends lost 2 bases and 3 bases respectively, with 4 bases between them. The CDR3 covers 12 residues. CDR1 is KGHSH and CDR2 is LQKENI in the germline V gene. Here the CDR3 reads CASSPSKETQYF. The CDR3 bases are TGTGCCAGCTCACCATCAAAAGAGACCCAGTACTTC.

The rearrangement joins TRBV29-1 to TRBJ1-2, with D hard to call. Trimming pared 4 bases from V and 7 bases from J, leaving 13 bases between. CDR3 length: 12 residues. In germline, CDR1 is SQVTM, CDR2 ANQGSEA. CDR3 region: CSVATALGGYTF. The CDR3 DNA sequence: TGCAGCGTTGCGACGGCTTTAGGTGGCTACACCTTC.

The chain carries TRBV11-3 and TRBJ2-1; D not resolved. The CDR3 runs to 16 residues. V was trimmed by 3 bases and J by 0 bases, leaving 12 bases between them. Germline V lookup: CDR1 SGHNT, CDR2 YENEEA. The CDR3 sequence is CASSFPPRSSYNEQFF. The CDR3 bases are TGTGCCAGCAGCTTTCCCCCCAGGAGCTCCTACAATGAGCAGTTCTTC. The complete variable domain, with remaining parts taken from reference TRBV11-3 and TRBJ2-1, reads EAGVVQSPRYKIIEKKQPVAFWCNPISGHNTLYWYLQNLGQGPELLIRYENEEAVDDSQLPKDRFSAERLKGVDSTLKIQPAELGDSAVYLCASSFPPRSSYNEQFFGPGTRLTVL.

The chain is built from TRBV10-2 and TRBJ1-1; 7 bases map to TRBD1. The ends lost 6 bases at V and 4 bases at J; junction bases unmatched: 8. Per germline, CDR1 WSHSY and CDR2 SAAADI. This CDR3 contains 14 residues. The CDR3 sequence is CASRPDRAGTEAFF. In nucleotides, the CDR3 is TGCGCCAGCAGACCCGACAGGGCGGGCACTGAAGCTTTCTTT.